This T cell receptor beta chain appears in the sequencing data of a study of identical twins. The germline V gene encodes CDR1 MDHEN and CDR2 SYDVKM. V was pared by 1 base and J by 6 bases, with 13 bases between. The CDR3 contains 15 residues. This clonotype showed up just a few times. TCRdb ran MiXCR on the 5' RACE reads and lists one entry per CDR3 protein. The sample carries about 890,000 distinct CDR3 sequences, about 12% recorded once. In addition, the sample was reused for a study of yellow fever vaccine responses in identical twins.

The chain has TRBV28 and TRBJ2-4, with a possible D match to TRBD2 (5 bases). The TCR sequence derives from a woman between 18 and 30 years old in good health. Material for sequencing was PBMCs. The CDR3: CASSLYFRAGNIQYF. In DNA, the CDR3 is TGTGCCAGCAGTTTATATTTCCGGGCGGGAAACATTCAGTACTTC.